A selection of T cell receptor beta chains follows, all from one sample in a study of T cell responses to AZD1222 COVID-19 vaccine. Assay used: immunoSEQ multiplex PCR; TCRdb lists only in-frame clones, some missing. The table has approximately 110,000 clones, around 82% seen once; the top ten hold 9.4%. Material: peripheral blood, obtained on day 0 of AZD1222 vaccination. The receptors come from an adult in good health. Each CDR3 is given with its conserved first and last residue. The D gene is left open where the match is weak. Size values are once, few and many counts, or a class for expanded clones, and some rows have none.

>TRBD1|TRBJ1-1|13|TRBV6-5|few
TGTGCCAGCAGTTACTCCAGGGGGACTGAAGCTTTCTTT
CASSYSRGTEAFF
>NA|TRBJ2-1|10|TRBV20-1|NA
TGCAGTGCCCTCGGGGGTGAGCAGTTCTTC
CSALGGEQFF
>TRBD2|TRBJ2-5|18|TRBV7-9|NA
TGTGCCAGCAGCTTAGGACTAGCGGGAGGGTTGTACCAAGAGACCCAGTACTTC
CASSLGLAGGLYQETQYF
>TRBD1|TRBJ2-3|15|TRBV6-1|NA
TGTGCCAGCAGTGAATCCCGGGACAGTACAGATACGCAGTATTTT
CASSESRDSTDTQYF
>TRBD2|TRBJ2-5|16|TRBV10-3|NA
TGTGCCATCAGTGAGTGGGGACTAAGGGGCGGAGAGACCCAGTACTTC
CAISEWGLRGGETQYF
>NA|TRBJ1-4|14|TRBV28|NA
TGTGCCAGCAGTCCCCATGGGGGAGAGGAAAAACTGTTTTTT
CASSPHGGEEKLFF
>NA|TRBJ1-1|12|TRBV19|few
TGTGCCAGTAGCCGGGGTGACACTGAAGCTTTCTTT
CASSRGDTEAFF
>NA|TRBJ1-6|18|TRBV10-3|NA
TGTGCCATCAGTGATCAGGGGCAGGCCAGCTCCTATAATTCACCCCTCCACTTT
CAISDQGQASSYNSPLHF
>TRBD2|TRBJ2-3|14|TRBV5-4|NA
TGTGCCAGCAGCTTGGGCGGGGGGACCGATACGCAGTATTTT
CASSLGGGTDTQYF
>TRBD2|TRBJ2-2|15|TRBV6-2/TRBV6-3|NA
TGTGCCAGCAGCCGACTAGCGCTACGCACCGGGGAGCTGTTTTTT
CASSRLALRTGELFF